This TCR beta chain was captured in a study of blood T cell repertoires in COVID-19 (dated by TCRdb to between 2020 and 2021). With respect to the entire study: Collaborator samples came from the United States, Italy and Spain and covered acute and convalescent phases of COVID-19. The prospective study material was composed of cDNA or gDNA derived from T cells, B-cell-depleted T cells, or PBMCs. Subjects who had been exposed to COVID-19, were actively infected with it, or had recovered from it provided the deeply sampled blood TCRbeta repertoires that made up the dataset. The repertoires were made available in a free public database intended to serve as a resource for research on the immune response to SARS-CoV-2. Samples were obtained from the ongoing ImmuneRACE study (first 160 participants) and from approximately 1,200 subjects provided by 6 global collaborators. Sample metadata almost always included a de-identified subject ID, COVID-19 status, age in years and sex. Where HLA class I and class II types were available, the types were taken from metadata supplied by the sample provider, not from assay-based typing. Broader findings and caveats from the paper: Clinical and demographic metadata were provided uncurated, with the amount varying by source and participant.

Details on this clone: Its cognate antigen has yet to be identified. No much larger clonotype is one base removed from it; base qualities were not supplied.

The CDR3 spans 17 residues, from the cysteine through the phenylalanine. Solely the CDR3 DNA is kept, with 51 bases framed from the first base. Based on the germline V gene, the CDR1 and CDR2 sequences are LGHNA and YNFKEQ. The germline V and J ends show losses of 1 base and 5 bases respectively, and no gene match explains 5 bases of the junction. TCRbeta CDR3 regions were amplified from genomic DNA by means of the immunoSEQ Assay, a bias-controlled multiplex PCR. In the paper's pipeline: Nucleated cell counts per sample were estimated from amplification of reference gene primers within the assay. Sequence reads were collapsed and filtered to measure the absolute abundance of every unique TCRbeta CDR3 rearrangement. For each sample, productive Simpson clonality was calculated by taking the square root of Simpson's diversity index across productive rearrangements. This is the immuneACCESS table as TCRdb keeps it, with only in-frame sequences that have V and J called. A part of the clones is gone; compared with another copy, unresolved V genes explain less than half, and the rest is unexplained. V, J and clone size were drawn from that table, and D and trimming were deduced from the DNA. The sample table records 25,000 or so clones; approximately 88% of these occur just once. Clones ranked in the top ten supply approximately 21% of the sample.

Each collaborating institution followed its own protocols to collect whole blood in K2EDTA tubes. For TCRbeta analysis, collaborators shipped samples in one of three forms: frozen whole blood, isolated PBMCs, or DNA extracted from either of those sample types. The rearranged segments are TRBV4-2 and TRBJ2-1; 13 bases in the middle match TRBD2. Sequencing was performed on peripheral blood. The receptor was derived from a man in his 70s in a cohort sampled during active COVID-19. The CDR3: CASSQASGTSGNNEQFF. The sequenced DNA is TGTGCCAGCAGCCAAGCGTCAGGGACTAGCGGGAACAATGAGCAGTTCTTC.